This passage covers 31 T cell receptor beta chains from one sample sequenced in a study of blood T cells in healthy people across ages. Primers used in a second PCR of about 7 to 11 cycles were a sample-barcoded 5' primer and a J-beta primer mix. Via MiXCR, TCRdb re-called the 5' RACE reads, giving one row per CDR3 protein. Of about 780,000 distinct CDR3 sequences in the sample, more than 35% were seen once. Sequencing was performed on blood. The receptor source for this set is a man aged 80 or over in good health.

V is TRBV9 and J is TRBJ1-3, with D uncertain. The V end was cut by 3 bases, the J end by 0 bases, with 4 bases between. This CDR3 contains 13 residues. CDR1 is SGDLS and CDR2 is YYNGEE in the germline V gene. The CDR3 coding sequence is TGTGCCAGCAGCGATAGCTCTGGAAACACCATATATTTT. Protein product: CASSDSSGNTIYF.

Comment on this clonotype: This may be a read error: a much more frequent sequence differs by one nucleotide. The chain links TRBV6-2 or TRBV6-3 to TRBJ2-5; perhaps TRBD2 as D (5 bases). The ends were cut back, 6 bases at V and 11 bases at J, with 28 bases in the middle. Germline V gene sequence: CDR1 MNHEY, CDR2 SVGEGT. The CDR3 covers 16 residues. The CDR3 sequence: CASSTGKEYSYNEQYF. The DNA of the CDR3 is TGTGCCAGCAGCACCGGGAAGGAATATTCCTACAATGAGCAGTACTTC.

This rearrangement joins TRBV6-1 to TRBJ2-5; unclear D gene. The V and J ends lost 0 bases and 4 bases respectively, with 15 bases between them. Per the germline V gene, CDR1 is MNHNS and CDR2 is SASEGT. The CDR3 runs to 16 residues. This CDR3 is CASSEAEVIPRETQYF. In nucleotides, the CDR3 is TGTGCCAGCAGTGAAGCTGAGGTGATCCCTAGAGAGACCCAGTACTTC.

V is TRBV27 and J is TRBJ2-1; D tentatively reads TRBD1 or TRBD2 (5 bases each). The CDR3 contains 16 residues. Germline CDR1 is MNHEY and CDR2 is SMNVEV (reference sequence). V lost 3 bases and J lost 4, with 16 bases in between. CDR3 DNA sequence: TGTGCCAGCAGTTTGGGGGAGCTCGGCCTTTACAATGAGCAGTTCTTC. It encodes CASSLGELGLYNEQFF.

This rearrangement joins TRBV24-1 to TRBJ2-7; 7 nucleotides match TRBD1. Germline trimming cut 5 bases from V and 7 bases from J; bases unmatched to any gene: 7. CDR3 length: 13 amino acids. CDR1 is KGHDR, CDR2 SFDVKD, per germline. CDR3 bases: TGTGCCACCAGTGGAGGGGGCTTCATTGAGCAGTACTTC. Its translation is CATSGGGFIEQYF.

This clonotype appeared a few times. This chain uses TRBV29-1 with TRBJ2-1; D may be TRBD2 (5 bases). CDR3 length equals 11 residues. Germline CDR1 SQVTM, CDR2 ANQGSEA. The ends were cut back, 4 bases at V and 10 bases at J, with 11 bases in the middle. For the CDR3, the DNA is TGCAGCGTTGCTAATAGCGTGGAGCAGTTCTTC. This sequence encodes CSVANSVEQFF.

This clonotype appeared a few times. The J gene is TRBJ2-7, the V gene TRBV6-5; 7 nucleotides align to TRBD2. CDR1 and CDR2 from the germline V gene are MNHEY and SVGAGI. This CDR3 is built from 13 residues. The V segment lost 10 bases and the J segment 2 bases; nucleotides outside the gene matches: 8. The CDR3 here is CATLGRGTYEQYF. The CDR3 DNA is TGTGCCACCCTTGGGCGGGGGACCTACGAGCAGTACTTC.

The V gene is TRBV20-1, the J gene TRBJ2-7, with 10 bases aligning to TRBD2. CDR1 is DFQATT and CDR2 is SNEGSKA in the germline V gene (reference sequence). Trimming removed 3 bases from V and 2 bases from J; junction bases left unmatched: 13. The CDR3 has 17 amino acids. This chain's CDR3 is CSASDYRTSGLPYEQYF. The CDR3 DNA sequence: TGCAGTGCTAGCGACTACCGGACTAGCGGTTTACCCTACGAGCAGTACTTC.

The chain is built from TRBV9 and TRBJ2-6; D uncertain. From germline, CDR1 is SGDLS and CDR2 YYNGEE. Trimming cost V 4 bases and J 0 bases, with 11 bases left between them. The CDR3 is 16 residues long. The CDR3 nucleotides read TGTGCCAGCAGCCCCCGACTGGACTCTGGGGCCAACGTCCTGACTTTC. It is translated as CASSPRLDSGANVLTF. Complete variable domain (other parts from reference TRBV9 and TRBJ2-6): DSGVTQTPKHLITATGQRVTLRCSPRSGDLSVYWYQQSLDQGLQFLIQYYNGEERAKGNILERFSAQQFPDLHSELNLSSLELGDSALYFCASSPRLDSGANVLTFGAGSRLTVL.

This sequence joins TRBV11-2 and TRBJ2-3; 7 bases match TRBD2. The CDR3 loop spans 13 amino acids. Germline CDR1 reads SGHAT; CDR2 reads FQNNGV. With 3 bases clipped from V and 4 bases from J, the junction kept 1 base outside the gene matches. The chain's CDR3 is CASSFGGSDTQYF. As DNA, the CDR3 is TGTGCCAGCAGCTTCGGGGGGTCAGATACGCAGTATTTT.

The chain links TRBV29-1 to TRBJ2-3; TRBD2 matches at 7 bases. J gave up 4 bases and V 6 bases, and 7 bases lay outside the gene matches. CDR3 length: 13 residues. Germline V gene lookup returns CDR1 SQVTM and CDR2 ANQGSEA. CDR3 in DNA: TGCAGCGTCTTAATAGCGGGTGCAGATACGCAGTATTTT. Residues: CSVLIAGADTQYF.

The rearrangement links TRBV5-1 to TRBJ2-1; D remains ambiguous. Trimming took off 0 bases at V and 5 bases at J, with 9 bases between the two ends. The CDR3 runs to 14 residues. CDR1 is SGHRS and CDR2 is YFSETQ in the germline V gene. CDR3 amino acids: CASSLEVQHNEQFF. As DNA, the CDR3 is TGCGCCAGCAGCTTGGAGGTCCAACACAATGAGCAGTTCTTC.

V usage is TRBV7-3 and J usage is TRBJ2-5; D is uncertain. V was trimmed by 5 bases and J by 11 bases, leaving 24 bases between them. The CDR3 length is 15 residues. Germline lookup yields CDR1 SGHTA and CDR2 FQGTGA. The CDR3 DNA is TGTGCCAGCAGCCTCAGTCACGGACCCTACAATGAGCAGTACTTC. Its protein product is CASSLSHGPYNEQYF.

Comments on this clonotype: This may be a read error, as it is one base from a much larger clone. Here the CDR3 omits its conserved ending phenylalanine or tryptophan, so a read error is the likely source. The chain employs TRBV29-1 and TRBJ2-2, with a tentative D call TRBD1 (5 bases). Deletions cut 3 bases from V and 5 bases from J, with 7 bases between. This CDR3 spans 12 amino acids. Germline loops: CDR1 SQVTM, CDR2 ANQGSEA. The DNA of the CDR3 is TGCAGCGTTGACAGGGAAACCGGGGAGCTGTTTCTT. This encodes CSVDRETGELFL.

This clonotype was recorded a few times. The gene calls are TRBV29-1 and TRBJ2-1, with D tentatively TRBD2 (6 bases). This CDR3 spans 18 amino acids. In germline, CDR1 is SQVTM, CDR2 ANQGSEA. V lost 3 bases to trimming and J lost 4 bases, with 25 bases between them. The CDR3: CSVDSRNGSVGGYNEQFF. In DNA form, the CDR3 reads TGCAGCGTTGATTCGAGGAACGGGAGTGTAGGAGGGTACAATGAGCAGTTCTTC.

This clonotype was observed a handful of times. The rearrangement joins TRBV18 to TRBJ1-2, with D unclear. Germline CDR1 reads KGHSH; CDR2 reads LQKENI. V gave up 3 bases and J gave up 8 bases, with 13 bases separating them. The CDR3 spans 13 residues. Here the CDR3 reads CASSPPIGQGYTF. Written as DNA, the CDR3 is TGTGCCAGCTCACCCCCCATTGGGCAAGGCTACACCTTC. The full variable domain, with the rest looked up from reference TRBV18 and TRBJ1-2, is NAGVMQNPRHLVRRRGQEARLRCSPMKGHSHVYWYRQLPEEGLKFMVYLQKENIIDESGMPKERFSAEFPKEGPSILRIQQVVRGDSAAYFCASSPPIGQGYTFGSGTRLTVV.

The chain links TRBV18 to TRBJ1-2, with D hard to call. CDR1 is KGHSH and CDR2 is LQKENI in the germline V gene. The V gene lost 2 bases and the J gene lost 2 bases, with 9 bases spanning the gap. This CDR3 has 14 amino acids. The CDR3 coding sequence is TGTGCCAGCTCACCAAGCCCCGCCAACTATGGCTACACCTTC. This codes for CASSPSPANYGYTF.

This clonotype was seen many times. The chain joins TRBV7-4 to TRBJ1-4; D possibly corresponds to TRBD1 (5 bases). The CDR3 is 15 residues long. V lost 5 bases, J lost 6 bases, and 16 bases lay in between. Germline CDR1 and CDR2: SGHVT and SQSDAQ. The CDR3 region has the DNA TGTGCCAGCAGCGTCCGGGACCCTTGTCATGAAAAACTGTTTTTT. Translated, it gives CASSVRDPCHEKLFF.

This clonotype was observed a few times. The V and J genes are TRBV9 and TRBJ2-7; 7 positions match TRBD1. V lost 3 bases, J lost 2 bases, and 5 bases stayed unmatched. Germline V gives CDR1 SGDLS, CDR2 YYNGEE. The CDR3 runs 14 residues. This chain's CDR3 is CASSADRYAYEQYF. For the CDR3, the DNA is TGTGCCAGCAGCGCGGACAGGTATGCCTACGAGCAGTACTTC. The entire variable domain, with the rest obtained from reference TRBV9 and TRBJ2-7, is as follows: DSGVTQTPKHLITATGQRVTLRCSPRSGDLSVYWYQQSLDQGLQFLIQYYNGEERAKGNILERFSAQQFPDLHSELNLSSLELGDSALYFCASSADRYAYEQYFGPGTRLTVT.

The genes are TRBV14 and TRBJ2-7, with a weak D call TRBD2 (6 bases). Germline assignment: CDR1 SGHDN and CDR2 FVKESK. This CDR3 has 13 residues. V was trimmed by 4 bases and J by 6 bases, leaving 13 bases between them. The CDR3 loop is CASSPRLVSEQYF. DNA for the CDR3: TGTGCCAGCAGCCCCAGACTAGTTTCCGAGCAGTACTTC. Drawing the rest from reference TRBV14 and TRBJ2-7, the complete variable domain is EAGVTQFPSHSVIEKGQTVTLRCDPISGHDNLYWYRRVMGKEIKFLLHFVKESKQDESGMPNNRFLAERTGGTYSTLKVQPAELEDSGVYFCASSPRLVSEQYFGPGTRLTVT.

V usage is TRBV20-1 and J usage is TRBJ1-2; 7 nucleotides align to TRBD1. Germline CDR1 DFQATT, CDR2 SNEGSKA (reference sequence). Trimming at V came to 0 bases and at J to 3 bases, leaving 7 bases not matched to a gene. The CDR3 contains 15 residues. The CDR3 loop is CSARDGHRGYYGYTF. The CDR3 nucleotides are TGCAGTGCTAGAGATGGACACAGGGGCTACTATGGCTACACCTTC.

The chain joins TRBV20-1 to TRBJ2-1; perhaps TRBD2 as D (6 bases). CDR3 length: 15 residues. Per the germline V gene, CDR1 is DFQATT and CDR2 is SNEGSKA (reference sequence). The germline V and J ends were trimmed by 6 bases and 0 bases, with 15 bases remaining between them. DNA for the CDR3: TGCAGTGCGAGGGACTCCCGGAGCTCCTACAATGAGCAGTTCTTC. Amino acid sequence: CSARDSRSSYNEQFF.

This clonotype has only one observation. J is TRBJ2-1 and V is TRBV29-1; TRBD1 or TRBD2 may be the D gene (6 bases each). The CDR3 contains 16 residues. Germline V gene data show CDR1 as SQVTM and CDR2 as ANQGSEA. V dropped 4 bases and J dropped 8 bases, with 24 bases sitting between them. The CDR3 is CSVGGDISLEADEQFF. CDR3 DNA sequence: TGCAGCGTTGGCGGGGACATCTCGTTGGAAGCGGATGAGCAGTTCTTC.

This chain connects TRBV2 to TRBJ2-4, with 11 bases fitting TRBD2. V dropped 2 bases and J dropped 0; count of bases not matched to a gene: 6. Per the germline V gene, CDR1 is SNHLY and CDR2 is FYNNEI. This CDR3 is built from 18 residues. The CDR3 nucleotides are TGTGCCAGCAGTGAATCTGTGACTAGCGGGATAGCCAAAAACATTCAGTACTTC. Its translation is CASSESVTSGIAKNIQYF.

The CDR3 region has the DNA TGTGCCAGCAGTTTCGGTCAGTCGAACACCGGGGAGCTGTTTTTT. This encodes CASSFGQSNTGELFF. V is TRBV12-3 or TRBV12-4 and J is TRBJ2-2; D remains unclear. The V gene lost 3 bases and the J gene lost 0 bases, with 8 bases spanning the gap. The CDR3 contains 15 residues.

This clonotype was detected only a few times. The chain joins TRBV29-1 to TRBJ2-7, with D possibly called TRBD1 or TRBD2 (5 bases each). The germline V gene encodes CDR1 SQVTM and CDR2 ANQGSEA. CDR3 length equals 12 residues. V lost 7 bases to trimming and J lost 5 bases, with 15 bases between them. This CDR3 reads CSAGRNSNEQYF. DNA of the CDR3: TGCAGCGCGGGACGGAACAGCAACGAGCAGTACTTC.

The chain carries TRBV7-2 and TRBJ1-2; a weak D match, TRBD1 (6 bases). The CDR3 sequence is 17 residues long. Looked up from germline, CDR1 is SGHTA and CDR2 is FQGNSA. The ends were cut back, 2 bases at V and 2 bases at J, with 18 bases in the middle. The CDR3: CASSLTLGGAVNYGYTF. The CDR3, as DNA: TGTGCCAGCAGCTTAACTTTAGGGGGGGCGGTGAACTATGGCTACACCTTC.

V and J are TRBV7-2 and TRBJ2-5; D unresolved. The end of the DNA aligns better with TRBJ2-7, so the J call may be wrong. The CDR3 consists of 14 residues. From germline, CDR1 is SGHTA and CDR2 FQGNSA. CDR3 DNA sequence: TGTGCCAGCAGCTTAGGCCCGGAAATTTACGAGCAGTACTTC. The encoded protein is CASSLGPEIYEQYF.

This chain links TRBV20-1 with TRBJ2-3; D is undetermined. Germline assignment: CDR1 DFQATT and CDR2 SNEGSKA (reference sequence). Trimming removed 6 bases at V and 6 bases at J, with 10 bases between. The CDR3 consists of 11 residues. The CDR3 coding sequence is TGCAGTGCCGCCCCGGACGATACGCAGTATTTT. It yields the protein CSAAPDDTQYF.

This CDR3 is CSVIQGGRNQPQHF. The CDR3 DNA is TGCAGCGTGATACAGGGGGGCAGGAATCAGCCCCAGCATTTT. This chain connects TRBV29-1 to TRBJ1-5; 8 nucleotides align to TRBD1. Germline assignment: CDR1 SQVTM and CDR2 ANQGSEA. The CDR3 has 14 amino acids. V dropped 6 bases and J dropped 4; count of bases not matched to a gene: 8. Full variable domain (outside the CDR3, taken from reference TRBV29-1 and TRBJ1-5): SAVISQKPSRDICQRGTSLTIQCQVDSQVTMMFWYRQQPGQSLTLIATANQGSEATYESGFVIDKFPISRPNLTFSTLTVSNMSPEDSSIYLCSVIQGGRNQPQHFGDGTRLSIL.

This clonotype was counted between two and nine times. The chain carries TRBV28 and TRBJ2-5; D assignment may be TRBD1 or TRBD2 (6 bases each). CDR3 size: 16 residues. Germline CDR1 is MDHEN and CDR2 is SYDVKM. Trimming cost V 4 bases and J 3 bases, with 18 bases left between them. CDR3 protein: CASSSREGGPEETQYF. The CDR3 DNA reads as TGTGCCAGCAGTTCGCGCGAAGGGGGGCCAGAAGAGACCCAGTACTTC.